This T cell receptor (beta chain) is from a study of Ad26.COV2.S vaccination and SARS-CoV-2 variants. Study at large: A COV1001 Ad26.COV2.S trial-arm participant provided the sample. The authors gave Ad26.COV2.S intramuscularly, either once or twice 56 days apart. The study, taken as a whole, reports: From the TCR breadth and depth analyses, total T cell responses may have been underestimated.

On this clone: What it recognizes is unknown.

Measured with immunoSEQ multiplex PCR; TCRdb has only the in-frame clones, and not every one. Of about 680,000 clones in the sample, 70% to 90% were seen once. CDR3 length: 13 residues. Trimming cost V 3 bases and J 5 bases, with 10 bases left between them. CDR1 is ENHRY, CDR2 SYGVKD, per germline. Treatment given: roughly 19 received Ad26.COV2.S at low or high dose, single or two shots; about 5 received placebo; per-sample allocation not given. Sample collection was performed on day 63 after the first vaccine or placebo injection. Expressing Wuhan-strain SARS-CoV-2 spike, an Ad26 vector served as the vaccine.

This sequence originates from a person aged 18-65 years who received the Ad26.COV2.S COVID-19 vaccine or a placebo. The chain is built from TRBV10-3 and TRBJ2-5; D not resolved. The sequencing here drew on peripheral blood, taken in a trial of Ad26.COV2.S vaccine versus placebo. The CDR3 DNA reads as TGTGCCATCAGTGATCTCGAGAGGGAGACCCAGTACTTC. Translating it yields CAISDLERETQYF.